Following are 27 T cell receptor beta chains from one sample sequenced in a study of T cell responses to AZD1222 COVID-19 vaccine. Some clones are missing from TCRdb's copy, which holds only in-frame ones; the method was immunoSEQ multiplex PCR. The sample records 89,000 or so clones, about 86% being singletons. The specimen comprised peripheral blood, sampled 28 days after the second AZD1222 dose. These receptors were collected from an adult who received the AZD1222 COVID-19 vaccine.

The rearrangement joins TRBV19 to TRBJ2-3; weak D call: TRBD2 (5 bases). The CDR3 has 13 amino acids. Germline V lookup: CDR1 LNHDA, CDR2 SQIVND (reference sequence). V dropped 9 bases and J dropped 4 bases, with 14 bases sitting between them. This chain's CDR3 is CASKSAGADTQYF. CDR3 DNA: TGTGCCAGCAAGAGCGCCGGGGCAGATACGCAGTATTTT.

This clone was seen a few times. The chain is built from TRBV3-1 (or the pseudogene TRBV3-2) and TRBJ1-1; D possibly corresponds to TRBD1 (6 bases). The V end was cut by 3 bases, the J end by 0 bases, with 14 bases between. The CDR3 totals 16 residues. Germline values: CDR1 LGHDT, CDR2 YNNKEL (reference sequence). CDR3 region: CASSQPRGPVNTEAFF. DNA of the CDR3: TGTGCCAGCAGCCAGCCCCGGGGGCCGGTGAACACTGAAGCTTTCTTT.

The chain joins TRBV27 to TRBJ2-7; no clear D gene. Germline loops: CDR1 MNHEY, CDR2 SMNVEV (reference sequence). V lost 2 bases, J lost 0 bases, and 8 bases lay in between. The CDR3 consists of 14 residues. The CDR3 protein is CASSLVGSSYEQYF. The CDR3 DNA is TGTGCCAGCAGTTTAGTGGGAAGCTCCTACGAGCAGTACTTC.

The CDR3 DNA reads TGTGCCAGCAGCTTAATCGGGGGGGATGCTTACGAGCAGTACTTC. It yields the protein CASSLIGGDAYEQYF. The chain combines TRBV7-3 with TRBJ2-7; 8 nucleotides align to TRBD2. The trim removed 1 base at V and 4 bases at J, leaving 6 bases unmatched. Germline CDR1 SGHTA, CDR2 FQGTGA. The CDR3 covers 15 residues. Variable domain in full (rest from reference TRBV7-3 and TRBJ2-7): GAGVSQTPSNKVTEKGKYVELRCDPISGHTALYWYRQSLGQGPEFLIYFQGTGAADDSGLPNDRFFAVRPEGSVSTLKIQRTERGDSAVYLCASSLIGGDAYEQYFGPGTRLTVT.

The chain joins TRBV28 to TRBJ1-2, with TRBD1 matching 9 bases. V shed 6 bases and J 3 bases; nucleotides not matched to a gene: 2. The CDR3 spans 13 residues. Germline CDR1 reads MDHEN; CDR2 reads SYDVKM. The CDR3 nucleotides are TGTGCCAGCAGGACAGGGGGTGACTATGGCTACACCTTC. Translating it yields CASRTGGDYGYTF.

The gene calls are TRBV5-1 and TRBJ2-7, with D perhaps matching TRBD2 (6 bases). Trimming stripped 5 bases from V and 2 bases from J, with 14 bases between. The CDR3 loop spans 14 amino acids. Germline V CDR1 and CDR2: SGHRS, YFSETQ. CDR3 in DNA: TGCGCCAGCAGGGGGACTGAGCCGCCCTACGAGCAGTACTTC. It encodes CASRGTEPPYEQYF.

The V gene is TRBV7-6, the J gene TRBJ2-2; TRBD2 is a possible D gene (6 bases). The CDR3 contains 12 residues. Trimming removed 4 bases at V and 7 bases at J, with 7 bases between. Per the germline V gene, CDR1 is SGHVS and CDR2 is FNYEAQ. The CDR3 nucleotides are TGTGCCAGCAGCTCGGGGGTCGGGGAGCTGTTTTTT. The encoded protein is CASSSGVGELFF.

As for this clone: Other DNA sequences in this specimen translate into the identical CDR3. The chain employs TRBV9 and TRBJ2-7; D is undetermined. Looked up from germline, CDR1 is SGDLS and CDR2 is YYNGEE. Trimming removed 2 bases from V and 1 base from J, with 7 bases in between. The CDR3 is made up of 13 amino acids. CDR3 bases: TGTGCCAGCAGCGTTGGCGATTCCTACGAGCAGTACTTC. This encodes CASSVGDSYEQYF.

The chain carries TRBV28 and TRBJ2-7; tentatively, D is TRBD2 (6 bases). Germline assignment: CDR1 MDHEN and CDR2 SYDVKM. V was cut by 7 bases and J by 5 bases, with 18 bases left in between. CDR3 length: 14 amino acids. Here the CDR3 reads CASTLRERYNEQYF. CDR3 in DNA: TGTGCCAGCACCCTTCGGGAGCGGTATAACGAGCAGTACTTC.

The V gene is TRBV7-8, the J gene TRBJ1-2; 10 nucleotides line up with TRBD1. CDR3 length: 15 amino acids. Germline CDR1 SGHVS, CDR2 FQNEAQ. J gave up 8 bases and V 1 base, and 7 bases lay outside the gene matches. In DNA, the CDR3 is TGTGCCAGCAGCTTAGAAGGGACAGGGGAGGGAGGCTACACCTTC. Protein: CASSLEGTGEGGYTF. The whole variable domain, filled in from reference TRBV7-8 and TRBJ1-2, reads GAGVSQSPRYKVAKRGQDVALRCDPISGHVSLFWYQQALGQGPEFLTYFQNEAQLDKSGLPSDRFFAERPEGSVSTLKIQRTQQEDSAVYLCASSLEGTGEGGYTFGSGTRLTVV.

This clone has only a few counts. This chain links TRBV29-1 with TRBJ2-7; D is undetermined. The CDR3 has 13 residues. Germline V gene lookup returns CDR1 SQVTM and CDR2 ANQGSEA. Trimming pared 4 bases from V and 7 bases from J, leaving 17 bases between. The CDR3 loop reads CSVALMTKREQYF. As DNA, the CDR3 is TGCAGCGTTGCCCTAATGACAAAAAGGGAGCAGTACTTC.

This clone was picked up a small number of times. Within the sample, other DNA sequences also encode this same CDR3. The rearrangement uses TRBV6-1 and TRBJ2-7; possibly TRBD1 for D (5 bases). CDR1 MNHNS and CDR2 SASEGT come from the germline V gene. Trimming shortened V by 3 bases and J by 1 base, and 7 bases separated the two germline ends. The CDR3 contains 13 residues. The CDR3 loop is CASSEGPSYEQYF. The CDR3 DNA is TGTGCCAGCAGTGAGGGGCCATCCTACGAGCAGTACTTC.

V and J are TRBV5-1 and TRBJ2-5; 9 positions match TRBD1. This CDR3 contains 15 residues. The germline V gene has CDR1 SGHRS and CDR2 YFSETQ. Trimming cost V 7 bases and J 2 bases; bases outside gene matches: 9. CDR3 sequence (DNA): TGCGCCAGCGGCGTCTCCGGGACAGGGCAAGAGACCCAGTACTTC. Amino acid sequence: CASGVSGTGQETQYF.

This clone has only a few counts. The chain has TRBV5-8 and TRBJ1-4; D gene ambiguous. Germline V lookup: CDR1 SGHTS, CDR2 YDEGEE. There are 16 residues in the CDR3. V shed 4 bases and J shed 3 bases, with 16 bases lying between them. The CDR3 region has the DNA TGTGCCAGCAGCCCAGCTCTTGGTCTACCTAATGAAAAACTGTTTTTT. Its translation is CASSPALGLPNEKLFF.

The CDR3 loop is CASGAGPRSDTDTQYF. For the CDR3, the DNA is TGTGCCAGTGGAGCGGGACCAAGGAGTGACACAGATACGCAGTATTTT. V usage is TRBV5-6 and J usage is TRBJ2-3, with TRBD2 matching over 7 bases. V trimming: 8 bases; J trimming: 2 bases; junction bases outside the gene matches: 14. This CDR3 contains 16 residues. From germline, CDR1 is SGHDT and CDR2 YYEEEE.

This chain uses TRBV9 with TRBJ1-6, with TRBD1 matching 9 bases. Trimming at V came to 0 bases and at J to 7 bases, leaving 17 bases not matched to a gene. CDR1 is SGDLS, CDR2 YYNGEE, per germline. The length of the CDR3 is 20 residues. CDR3 sequence (DNA): TGTGCCAGCAGCGTAGCCCAATTCAGGACAGGGGAAGGGGTAAATTCACCCCTCCACTTT. Its protein product is CASSVAQFRTGEGVNSPLHF.

This clone was counted only a few times. The V and J genes are TRBV3-1 (or the pseudogene TRBV3-2) and TRBJ1-5; TRBD1 matches at 7 bases. Germline V gene lookup returns CDR1 LGHDT and CDR2 YNNKEL (reference sequence). V was pared by 6 bases and J by 0 bases, with 5 bases of the junction left unmatched. CDR3 length: 15 amino acids. CDR3 coding DNA: TGTGCCAGCAGTCGGGACAGATATAGCAATCAGCCCCAGCATTTT. Protein: CASSRDRYSNQPQHF.

This clone was seen just once. CDR3 nucleotide sequence: TGCGCCAGCAGCCCCGGCAGGGACAGGCGGATCGGATTAAAGACCCAGTACTTC. Translation gives CASSPGRDRRIGLKTQYF. The chain couples TRBV5-1 to TRBJ2-5; 8 nucleotides match TRBD1. The J segment lost 6 bases and the V segment lost 4 bases, leaving 20 bases of the junction unmatched. Germline assignment: CDR1 SGHRS and CDR2 YFSETQ. This CDR3 is 18 amino acids long.

Concerning this clone: One junction end does not reproduce the germline sequence, and a read error may be involved. The genes are TRBV12-3 or TRBV12-4 and TRBJ1-2; TRBD1 matches at 9 bases. The length of the CDR3 is 12 residues. CDR3 sequence: CASSTGGAKTAF. CDR3 DNA sequence: TGTGCCAGCAGTACAGGGGGCGCGAAAACCGCCTTC.

The V and J genes are TRBV10-3 and TRBJ2-7; 9 bases line up with TRBD1. After removal of 1 base from V and 5 bases from J, the junction contained 15 bases not matched to a gene. CDR1 and CDR2 from the germline V gene are ENHRY and SYGVKD. The CDR3 length is 18 residues. The DNA of the CDR3 is TGTGCCATCAGTGAGTGGGGACAGGGAGAGTATGGACGCCACGAGCAGTACTTC. Encoded protein: CAISEWGQGEYGRHEQYF.

V and J are TRBV28 and TRBJ1-5, with 8 bases identical to TRBD1. Trimming cost V 6 bases and J 8 bases; bases outside gene matches: 12. This CDR3 has 15 residues. Germline CDR1 reads MDHEN; CDR2 reads SYDVKM. The CDR3 DNA reads TGTGCCAGCAGACCCTCGGACAGGGCCTCAGAGCCCCAGCATTTT. Its protein product is CASRPSDRASEPQHF. The full variable domain, its missing parts supplied by reference TRBV28 and TRBJ1-5, is DVKVTQSSRYLVKRTGEKVFLECVQDMDHENMFWYRQDPGLGLRLIYFSYDVKMKEKGDIPEGYSVSREKKERFSLILESASTNQTSMYLCASRPSDRASEPQHFGDGTRLSIL.

This chain connects TRBV2 to TRBJ2-7; the match to TRBD1 covers 8 bases. The CDR3 runs to 14 residues. Germline loops: CDR1 SNHLY, CDR2 FYNNEI. V was pared by 6 bases and J by 3 bases, with 7 bases of the junction left unmatched. CDR3 amino acids: CASSDTGTGYEQYF. DNA of the CDR3: TGTGCCAGCAGCGATACCGGGACAGGCTACGAGCAGTACTTC.

This chain uses TRBV9 with TRBJ2-2; 13 bases align to TRBD2. V gave up 5 bases and J gave up 4 bases; unmatched junction bases: 11. Germline CDR1 and CDR2: SGDLS and YYNGEE. The CDR3 runs 18 residues. The CDR3 is CASRGLAGRPGGTGELFF. The CDR3 coding sequence is TGTGCCAGCAGGGGACTAGCGGGACGACCAGGAGGCACCGGGGAGCTGTTTTTT.

The chain uses TRBV29-1 and TRBJ2-3, with D possibly being TRBD1 (7 bases). Trimming cost V 6 bases and J 5 bases, with 24 bases left between them. CDR3 length: 16 residues. Germline V gene sequence: CDR1 SQVTM, CDR2 ANQGSEA. The CDR3 spells CSVGGQAGGAQDTQYF. The CDR3 DNA sequence: TGCAGCGTGGGTGGACAGGCAGGAGGGGCACAAGATACGCAGTATTTT.

This clone turned up a few times. CDR3 amino acids: CASSSNPEQYF. The CDR3 DNA reads TGTGCCAGCAGTTCCAACCCTGAGCAGTACTTC. This chain joins TRBV28 and TRBJ2-7, with D unclear. V dropped 4 bases and J dropped 7 bases, with 8 bases sitting between them. Per the germline V gene, CDR1 is MDHEN and CDR2 is SYDVKM. CDR3 length: 11 amino acids.

This clone was picked up a small number of times. The gene calls are TRBV4-3 and TRBJ1-1; the D is unclear. Germline lookup yields CDR1 LGHNA and CDR2 YSLEER. The CDR3 is made up of 15 amino acids. The V gene lost 4 bases and the J gene lost 1 base, with 13 bases spanning the gap. CDR3 residues: CASSRQSRENTEAFF. In DNA form, the CDR3 reads TGCGCCAGCAGCCGCCAGAGTAGGGAGAACACTGAAGCTTTCTTT.

This chain connects TRBV3-1 (or the pseudogene TRBV3-2) to TRBJ2-6; 8 nucleotides line up with TRBD2. CDR3 length: 18 residues. The junction had 8 bases not matched to a gene; V was cut back by 4 bases and J by 0 bases. Germline V CDR1 and CDR2: LGHDT, YNNKEL (reference sequence). The CDR3 region is CASSPRVAGSSGANVLTF. For the CDR3, the DNA is TGTGCCAGCAGCCCCCGGGTAGCGGGGAGCTCTGGGGCCAACGTCCTGACTTTC.